Below, 2 T cell receptor beta chains from the same sample are listed, as sequenced in a study of T cell responses to AZD1222 COVID-19 vaccine. Clones were sequenced by immunoSEQ multiplex PCR, and TCRdb holds only the in-frame ones, with some missing. The sample records roughly 130,000 clones, under 95% being singletons. The specimen was peripheral blood, collected on day 0 of AZD1222 vaccination. The receptors here all came from an adult in good health.

This clone has more than one count but fewer than ten. This sequence joins TRBV30 and TRBJ2-7; no clear D. The CDR3 runs 12 residues. With 0 bases removed from V and 3 bases from J, the gap between germline ends came to 6 bases. In germline, CDR1 is GTSNPN, CDR2 SVGIG (reference sequence). CDR3 in DNA: TGTGCCTGGAGTGTAATAGGCTACGAGCAGTACTTC. This gives the protein CAWSVIGYEQYF. Looking up the rest from reference TRBV30 and TRBJ2-7 gives the full variable domain: SQTIHQWPATLVQPVGSPLSLECTVEGTSNPNLYWYRQAAGRGLQLLFYSVGIGQISSEVPQNLSASRPQDRQFILSSKKLLLSDSGFYLCAWSVIGYEQYFGPGTRLTVT.

The chain has TRBV7-3 and TRBJ2-1; D possibly uses TRBD1 or TRBD2 (5 bases each). Per germline, CDR1 SGHTA and CDR2 FQGTGA. This CDR3 contains 13 residues. Trimming took off 5 bases at V and 8 bases at J, with 13 bases between the two ends. The DNA of the CDR3 is TGTGCCAGCAGCCCTGGCCGGGGCGATGAGCAGTTCTTC. Residues: CASSPGRGDEQFF.